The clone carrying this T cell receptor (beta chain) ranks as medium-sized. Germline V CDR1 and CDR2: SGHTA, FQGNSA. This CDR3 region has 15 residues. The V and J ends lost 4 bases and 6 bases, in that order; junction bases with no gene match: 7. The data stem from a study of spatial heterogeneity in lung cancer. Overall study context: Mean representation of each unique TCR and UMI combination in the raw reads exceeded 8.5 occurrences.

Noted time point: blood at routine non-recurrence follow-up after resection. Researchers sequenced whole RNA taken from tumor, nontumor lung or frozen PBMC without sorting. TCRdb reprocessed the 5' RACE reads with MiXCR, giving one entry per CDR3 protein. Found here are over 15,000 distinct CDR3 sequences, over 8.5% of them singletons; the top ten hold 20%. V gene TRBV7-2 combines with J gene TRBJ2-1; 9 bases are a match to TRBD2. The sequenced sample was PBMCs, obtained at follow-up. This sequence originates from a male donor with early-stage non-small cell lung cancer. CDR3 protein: CASSSTGTSFNEQFF. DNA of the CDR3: TGTGCCAGCAGCTCGACCGGGACTAGCTTCAATGAGCAGTTCTTC.